This T cell receptor beta chain was identified in a study of blood T cell repertoires in COVID-19 (TCRdb year 2020). At the level of the whole study: The collaborator samples originated in the United States, Italy and Spain and spanned the acute and convalescent phases of COVID-19. The material from the prospective study consisted of cDNA or gDNA derived from T cells, B-cell-depleted T cells, or PBMCs. Deeply sampled blood TCRbeta repertoires from subjects exposed to, actively infected with, or recovered from COVID-19 were included in the dataset. A freely available public database, intended as a resource for researchers studying the immune response to SARS-CoV-2, is where the repertoires were released. The samples were drawn from the first 160 participants of the ongoing ImmuneRACE study and from 950 to 1,500 subjects provided by 6 global collaborators. The sample metadata nearly always contained a de-identified subject ID, COVID-19 status, age in years and sex. Where available, HLA class I and class II types were obtained from metadata supplied by the sample provider rather than from assay-based typing.

As for this clone: Its antigen target is currently unknown. Within one base of it there is no much larger clone, and no base qualities were kept.

TCRbeta CDR3 regions were amplified from genomic DNA using the immunoSEQ Assay, a bias-controlled multiplex PCR. The authors processed their data as follows. Within the assay, amplification of reference gene primers was used to estimate how many nucleated cells each sample contained. Sequence reads were collapsed and filtered to measure the absolute abundance of every unique TCRbeta CDR3 rearrangement. For each sample, productive Simpson clonality was calculated as the square root of Simpson's diversity index over productive rearrangements. The immuneACCESS repertoire file appears here via TCRdb, limited to in-frame rearrangements. These files lack a portion of the clones; in checked studies, under half of the deficit traces to unresolved V genes, and the cause of the others is not known. From that table come the V and J calls and clone size; the DNA was used to work out D and trimming. The sample profile shows some 140,000 clones; over 60% of them were found once. In total, the top ten clones hold approximately 14% of the sample.

Sequences KGHSH (CDR1) and LQKENI (CDR2) are obtained from the germline V gene. The CDR3 numbers 15 residues from cysteine through phenylalanine. Only the CDR3 DNA is retained, 45 bases long and in frame from the first base. Deletion took 6 bases off V and 6 bases off J, with a span of 20 bases between the germline ends. Collaborating institutions collected whole blood in K2EDTA tubes following their own protocols. For TCRbeta analysis, collaborator samples were shipped as frozen whole blood, as isolated PBMCs, or as DNA extracted from either sample type. General conclusions and limits of the study: How much clinical and demographic metadata was included differed by source and by participant, and the metadata was provided uncurated.

Here the chain combines TRBV18 and TRBJ1-2; perhaps TRBD1 is the D gene, with 5 bases matching. This TCR was sampled from an elderly man with acute or convalescent COVID-19. The material sequenced was peripheral blood. The sequenced DNA: TGTGCCAGCTCTCCCGGGCCCACCGGAGGGGATGGCTACACCTTC. The translation is CASSPGPTGGDGYTF.